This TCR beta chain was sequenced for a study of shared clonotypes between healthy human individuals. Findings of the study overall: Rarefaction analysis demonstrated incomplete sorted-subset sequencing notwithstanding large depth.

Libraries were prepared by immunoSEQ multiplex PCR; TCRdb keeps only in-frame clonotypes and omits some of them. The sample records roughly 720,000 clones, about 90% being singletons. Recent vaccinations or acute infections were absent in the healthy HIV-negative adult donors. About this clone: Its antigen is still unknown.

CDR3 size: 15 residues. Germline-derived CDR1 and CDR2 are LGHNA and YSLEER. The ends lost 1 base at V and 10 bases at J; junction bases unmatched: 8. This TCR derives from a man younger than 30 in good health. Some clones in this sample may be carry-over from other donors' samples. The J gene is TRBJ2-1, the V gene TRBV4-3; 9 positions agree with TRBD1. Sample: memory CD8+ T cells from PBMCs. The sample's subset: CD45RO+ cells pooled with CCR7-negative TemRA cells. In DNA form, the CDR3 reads TGCGCCAGCAGCCAAGCGGACAGGGGAGGTGGGGAGCAGTTCTTC. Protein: CASSQADRGGGEQFF.